This is a list of T cell receptor beta chains from one sample in a study of T cell responses to AZD1222 COVID-19 vaccine. Repertoires were generated with immunoSEQ multiplex PCR, while TCRdb's copy carries only in-frame clones and drops some. The sample lists just under 95,000 clones; roughly 84% were seen once. The sample in question was peripheral blood, obtained on day 0 of AZD1222 vaccination. These receptors were taken from an adult in good health. Each CDR3 is given with its conserved first and last residue. Clone sizes are given selectively: once, few, many, or a class where the clone is expanded.

TRBV7-9	few	TRBJ1-1	CASSPFSRDTEAFF
TRBV12-5	-	TRBJ1-4	CASGLYQKLFF
TRBV24-1	-	TRBJ2-7	CATSDLRVGSPYEQYF
TRBV9	-	TRBJ2-7	CASSVEGSGAQYEQYF
TRBV6-1	-	TRBJ1-5	CASSEGWQANQPQHF
TRBV5-4	-	TRBJ2-5	CASSLVSVAIQETQYF
TRBV7-9	-	TRBJ1-6	CASTPTGLNSPLHF
TRBV6-2/TRBV6-3	-	TRBJ2-1	CASSYLAGEIYNEQFF
TRBV19	-	TRBJ2-4	CASSLQNLAKNIQYF
TRBV5-4	-	TRBJ2-7	CASSLFRGAGGAYEQYF
TRBV7-8	once	TRBJ2-7	CASSLGQGNPYEQYF
TRBV9	few	TRBJ1-1	CASSSGMNTEAFF
TRBV9	-	TRBJ1-4	CASSAGANNEKLFF
TRBV12-5	-	TRBJ2-7	CASAGDRVTYEQYF
TRBV6-5	-	TRBJ2-7	CASSYSGTTSYEQYF
TRBV11-2	-	TRBJ1-5	CASSFSGLRDQPQHF
TRBV7-3	few	TRBJ1-1	CASSWTVDTEAFF
TRBV28	-	TRBJ2-7	CASRNMINNEQYF
TRBV5-6	-	TRBJ2-7	CASSYGGREQYF
TRBV6-5	-	TRBJ2-7	CASSRGQGRPYEQYF
TRBV7-2	-	TRBJ2-7	CASSLVGGGIPYEQYF
TRBV10-1	once	TRBJ2-7	CASSENRDVGEQYF
TRBV5-6	-	TRBJ2-7	CASSERTPRQYF
TRBV6-5	-	TRBJ1-1	CASSKQGWGAEAFF
TRBV4-1	-	TRBJ1-4	CASSPSGTGNEKLFF
TRBV27	-	TRBJ2-3	CASSLVAGTPTDTQYF
TRBV3-1/TRBV3-2	-	TRBJ2-5	CASGRQETQYF
TRBV29-1	-	TRBJ1-1	CSVETGGRNTEAFF
TRBV19	-	TRBJ2-2	CASSMLGGNTGELFF
TRBV29-1	-	TRBJ2-2	CSVEDSAGSGELFF
TRBV5-1	-	TRBJ1-4	CASSLGGTDEKLFF
TRBV7-9	-	TRBJ1-5	CASSKGPPRDQPQHF
TRBV10-2	once	TRBJ1-1	CASSDRVGTEAFF
TRBV27	-	TRBJ1-2	CASSLKAQANYGYTF
TRBV7-6	-	TRBJ2-7	CASSKSTGGPYEQYF
TRBV29-1	-	TRBJ2-1	CSVNRLASDFF
TRBV5-1	-	TRBJ2-1	CASSFSGTNNEQFF
TRBV11-3	-	TRBJ2-7	CASSLGGTSVYEQYF
TRBV4-2	-	TRBJ1-2	CASSQDSGQGRYGYTF
TRBV7-8	-	TRBJ1-2	CASRLSAVDGYTF
TRBV5-1	-	TRBJ2-7	CASSLEGKVYEQYF
TRBV24-1	-	TRBJ2-5	CATSDQGPETQYF
TRBV5-4	-	TRBJ2-7	CASSRDYEQYF
TRBV7-2	few	TRBJ1-3	CASSPTISGNTIYF
TRBV5-1	-	TRBJ1-2	CASSLEVGVYGYTF
TRBV30	-	TRBJ1-5	CAWSVGASNQPQHF
TRBV5-4	-	TRBJ2-7	CASSLAGTNYEQYF
TRBV5-1	once	TRBJ1-1	CASSKDSNTEAFF
TRBV19	-	TRBJ2-4	CASSDQNAKAKNIQYF
TRBV5-4	-	TRBJ2-3	CASSSRGRGADTQYF
TRBV5-1	-	TRBJ2-7	CASSLNPTSGWYEQYF
TRBV10-3	-	TRBJ1-4	CAISESDRGREKLFF
TRBV5-4	-	TRBJ1-1	CASSLRGVVNTEAFF
TRBV28	-	TRBJ1-2	CASRLFDGYTF
TRBV12-5	few	TRBJ2-5	CASASGAGETQYF
TRBV10-2	-	TRBJ1-2	CASTPGVHYTF
TRBV3-1/TRBV3-2	-	TRBJ1-6	CASSHDTGTVGSPLHF
TRBV21-1	-	TRBJ2-2	CASSKGGTEIPPPGELFF
TRBV28	once	TRBJ1-2	CASSFYQGRYYGYTF
TRBV14	-	TRBJ1-2	CASSPSLTIVGGYTF